The source of this TCR beta chain is a study of OX40 agonist ivuxolimab in advanced cancers. Broadly, across the study: Ivuxolimab, which targeted the costimulatory receptor OX40 (CD134), was an agonistic, fully human IgG2 monoclonal antibody. Of the approximately 50 dose-escalation patients, hepatocellular carcinoma was present in about 20, melanoma in approximately 15, renal cell carcinoma in 9 and head and neck cancer in 9. Intravenous ivuxolimab was administered to patients every 2 weeks at six dose levels: 0.01, 0.1, 0.3, 1.5, 3 and 10 mg/kg. The paper reports the monotherapy dose-escalation portion (N ≈ 50 patients) of the phase I ivuxolimab trial. The purpose of peripheral TCRbeta sequencing was to test whether ivuxolimab changed TCR sequence diversity and led to clonal T-cell expansion. In the dose-escalation cohort, 82.7% of patients were male, and the mean age was approximately 55 years, with a range of 23 to 79. Partial responses were achieved by three dose-escalation patients, of whom one had hepatocellular carcinoma and two had cutaneous melanoma. Patients were allowed to have had prior anti-PD-1, anti-PD-L1 or anti-CTLA-4 therapy, and 40% to 45% of the dose-escalation patients had previously received checkpoint inhibitors.

The trial excluded patients who had a history of autoimmune disease or who were on systemic immunosuppression. Peripheral blood for TCR sequencing was collected from all dose cohorts at baseline, on cycle 4 day 1, and on cycle 7 day 1. Samples came from an open-label, multicenter, first-in-human phase I dose-escalation trial of ivuxolimab. Adults with locally advanced or metastatic melanoma, renal cell, hepatocellular, or head and neck squamous cell carcinoma were enrolled in the trial. CD4+ and CD8+ T cells were sorted separately from peripheral blood before TCR sequencing. CDR1 and CDR2 are drawn from the germline V gene (reference sequence): LNHDA, SQIVND. V is reduced by 2 bases and J by 4 bases, leaving a spacing of 13 bases between them. The CDR3, cysteine through phenylalanine, is 15 amino acids long. Just the 45-base CDR3 DNA is kept, in frame starting at base 1. What the research found in general, with its limitations: At doses from 0.1 to 3.0 mg/kg, clonal expansion was seen in both CD4+ and CD8+ blood T cells between baseline and week 6. Antigen specificity was not determined for the clonally expanded peripheral T cells. Low levels of normalized T-cell clonal expansion were also seen in some patients who did not respond. On average, CD8+ T cells showed more expanded clones than CD4+ T cells after ivuxolimab. In the 0.1-3.0 mg/kg groups, partial responders were among the patients with the lowest normalized peripheral clonal expansion, particularly in CD8+ T cells.

Note on this clone: Its recognized antigen is unknown. Per-base quality was not reported, and no clone a single base away is much larger than it.

To sequence the TCRbeta CDR3 region, genomic DNA was isolated from the sorted cells. TCRbeta CDR3 regions were sequenced using the immunoSEQ Assay. In its TCRdb copy, this immuneACCESS table keeps in-frame sequences only and misses some clones. Where compared with another copy, unresolved V genes explain less than half of these, and the others have no known cause. Across this sample there are tens of thousands of clones, with roughly 84% seen only once. Around a quarter of the sample rests with the top ten. The chain joins TRBV19 to TRBJ2-3; the D gene is possibly TRBD2, with 8 bases matching. The sequenced sample was CD4+ or CD8+ T cells sorted from blood, obtained in a trial of the OX40 agonist ivuxolimab. The TCR sequence derives from an adult with an advanced solid tumor such as melanoma, head and neck, liver or kidney cancer. The nucleotide sequence reads as follows: TGTGCCAGTAGTATAACGGGAGGGGGCCCAGATACGCAGTATTTT. Its translation reads: CASSITGGGPDTQYF.